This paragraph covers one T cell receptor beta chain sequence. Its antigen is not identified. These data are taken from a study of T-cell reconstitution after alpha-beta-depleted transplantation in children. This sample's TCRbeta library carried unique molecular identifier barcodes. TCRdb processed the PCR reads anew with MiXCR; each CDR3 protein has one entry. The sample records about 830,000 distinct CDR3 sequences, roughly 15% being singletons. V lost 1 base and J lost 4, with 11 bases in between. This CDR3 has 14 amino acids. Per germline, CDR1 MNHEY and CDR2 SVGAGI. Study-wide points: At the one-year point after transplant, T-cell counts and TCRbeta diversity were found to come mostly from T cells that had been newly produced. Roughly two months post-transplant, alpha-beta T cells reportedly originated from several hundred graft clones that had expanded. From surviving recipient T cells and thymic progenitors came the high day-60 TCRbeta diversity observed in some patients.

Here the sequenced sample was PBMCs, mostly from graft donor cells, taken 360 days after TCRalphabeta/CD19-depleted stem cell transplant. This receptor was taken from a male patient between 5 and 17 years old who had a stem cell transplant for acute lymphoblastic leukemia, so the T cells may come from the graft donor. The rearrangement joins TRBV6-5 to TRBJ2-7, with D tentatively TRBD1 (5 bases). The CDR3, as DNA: TGTGCCAGCAGTTACTTGGGCAGGGCATACGAGCAGTACTTC. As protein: CASSYLGRAYEQYF.